Each of the 20 T cell receptor beta chains below was sequenced from the same sample in a study of human T cells and chemical hapten exposure. Time point defined: pre-sensitization, week 0. The treatment here: therapeutic diphenylcyclopropenone sensitization with weekly scalp DPC. Via MiXCR, TCRdb re-called the RACE reads, giving one row per CDR3 protein. Of under 300,000 distinct CDR3 sequences listed, around 7% are singletons. The input for sequencing was whole blood, taken in connection with sensitization to the hapten diphenylcyclopropenone (DPC). The receptors come from a man aged 18 to 30 with alopecia areata. Some clones in this sample may be carry-over from other donors' samples.

This clonotype showed up just a few times. The chain carries TRBV6-2 or TRBV6-3 and TRBJ1-1, with 7 bases lining up with TRBD1. V shed 6 bases and J 4 bases; nucleotides not matched to a gene: 8. Germline CDR1 reads MNHEY; CDR2 reads SVGEGT. This CDR3 is built from 14 residues. The DNA for the CDR3 is TGTGCCAGCAGCTGGGGACAGCCTGCCACTGAAGCTTTCTTT. Encoded protein: CASSWGQPATEAFF.

The rearrangement joins TRBV5-6 to TRBJ2-1, with TRBD1 as a possible D gene (5 bases). This CDR3 is 12 amino acids long. Trimming left V 4 bases short and J 9 bases short, with 11 bases between. Germline V lookup: CDR1 SGHDT, CDR2 YYEEEE. As DNA, the CDR3 is TGTGCCAGCAGCCTTAGACAGAGTGAGCAGTTCTTC. Amino acid sequence: CASSLRQSEQFF.

This clonotype appeared many times. The chain has TRBV7-3 and TRBJ2-3; 8 nucleotides agree with TRBD1. This CDR3 is 17 amino acids long. V lost 5 bases and J lost 3; bases outside the gene matches: 13. The germline gives CDR1 SGHTA, CDR2 FQGTGA. The CDR3 loop reads CASSPVAGGESTDTQYF. The DNA for the CDR3 is TGTGCCAGCAGCCCCGTGGCAGGGGGCGAGTCGACAGATACGCAGTATTTT.

This chain links TRBV11-2 with TRBJ1-6, with a tentative D call TRBD1 (6 bases). This CDR3 region has 14 residues. Germline V gene sequence: CDR1 SGHAT, CDR2 FQNNGV. V dropped 3 bases and J dropped 5 bases, with 8 bases sitting between them. The CDR3 DNA reads TGTGCCAGCAGCTTCAGGGGTGATAATTCACCCCTCCACTTT. This codes for CASSFRGDNSPLHF.

This clonotype has just a few counts. The J gene is TRBJ2-3, the V gene TRBV20-1, with D tentatively TRBD2 (7 bases). Trimming took 7 bases from V and 6 from J, leaving 17 bases between them. Germline values: CDR1 DFQATT, CDR2 SNEGSKA (reference sequence). CDR3 length equals 13 residues. CDR3 in amino acids: CSGRGAFGDTQYF. Written as DNA, the CDR3 is TGCAGTGGACGGGGGGCCTTCGGGGATACGCAGTATTTT.

The chain combines TRBV6-2 or TRBV6-3 with TRBJ2-7; D gene uncertain. Per the germline V gene, CDR1 is MNHEY and CDR2 is SVGEGT. V was cut by 0 bases and J by 1 base, with 4 bases left in between. The CDR3 contains 13 residues. The CDR3 region has the DNA TGTGCCAGCAGTTACTCCCGATCCTACGAGCAGTACGTC. It is translated as CASSYSRSYEQYV.

This clonotype was picked up many times. The chain employs TRBV29-1 and TRBJ1-1; 11 nucleotides agree with TRBD1. V dropped 7 bases and J dropped 4; count of bases not matched to a gene: 5. Germline V gene sequence: CDR1 SQVTM, CDR2 ANQGSEA. The length of the CDR3 is 13 residues. In nucleotides, the CDR3 is TGCAGCGCCTGGACAGGGGGCGGCACTGAAGCTTTCTTT. This sequence encodes CSAWTGGGTEAFF.

This clonotype was recorded at least ten times. The rearrangement joins TRBV7-9 to TRBJ2-5, with D perhaps TRBD1 (5 bases). The CDR3 totals 14 residues. V was pared by 1 base and J by 5 bases, with 11 bases between. CDR1 is SEHNR and CDR2 is FQNEAQ in the germline V gene (reference sequence). The CDR3 bases are TGTGCCAGCAGCTTAGAGGTCAGGGTGGAGACCCAGTACTTC. This translates into CASSLEVRVETQYF.

The J gene is TRBJ2-7, the V gene TRBV28, with D unclear. The germline V gene has CDR1 MDHEN and CDR2 SYDVKM. The CDR3 runs to 12 residues. V lost 1 base to trimming and J lost 2 bases, with 3 bases between them. The CDR3 nucleotides are TGTGCCAGCAGTTTATTTACCTACGAGCAGTACTTC. Its translation: CASSLFTYEQYF.

The rearrangement links TRBV11-2 to TRBJ2-1, with 16 bases identical to TRBD2. The ends lost 3 bases at V and 0 bases at J; junction bases unmatched: 8. The CDR3 sequence is 20 residues long. In germline, CDR1 is SGHAT, CDR2 FQNNGV. CDR3 amino acids: CASSFPPGLAGGPSYNEQFF. The CDR3 DNA reads TGTGCCAGCAGCTTCCCTCCGGGACTAGCGGGGGGGCCCTCCTACAATGAGCAGTTCTTC.

This clonotype was seen only a few times. This chain uses TRBV5-1 with TRBJ1-4; D unclear. Between the trimmed V and J ends, which lost 3 bases and 7 bases, there was a span of 16 bases. CDR1 is SGHRS, CDR2 YFSETQ, per germline. This CDR3 is built from 15 residues. In DNA, the CDR3 is TGCGCCAGCAGCTCTCAGCTATTCGGTAGTGAAAAACTGTTTTTT. It yields the protein CASSSQLFGSEKLFF.

Ten or more counts support this clonotype. This rearrangement joins TRBV6-4 to TRBJ1-6; D remains ambiguous. Germline V gene lookup returns CDR1 MRHNA and CDR2 SNTAGT. The CDR3 contains 10 residues. CDR3 loop: CPRVGSPLHF. The CDR3 DNA follows: TGTCCCCGTGTTGGTTCACCCCTCCACTTT.

The chain employs TRBV20-1 and TRBJ1-3; 8 nucleotides align to TRBD1. This CDR3 is built from 14 residues. CDR1 is DFQATT, CDR2 SNEGSKA, per germline (reference sequence). The J segment lost 0 bases and the V segment lost 5 bases, leaving 3 bases of the junction unmatched. This chain's CDR3 is CSAWTGHSGNTIYF. The DNA of the CDR3 is TGCAGTGCTTGGACAGGGCACTCTGGAAACACCATATATTTT.

The chain carries TRBV6-4 and TRBJ2-2; TRBD1 matches 8 bases. CDR3 length: 16 residues. Germline lookup yields CDR1 MRHNA and CDR2 SNTAGT. J lost 6 bases, V lost 0 bases, and 6 bases had no gene match. The CDR3 region is CASSDSGRGHAGELFF. The DNA of the CDR3 is TGTGCCAGCAGTGACTCAGGCAGGGGGCATGCCGGGGAGCTGTTTTTT.

This clonotype was seen a handful of times. The chain carries TRBV28 and TRBJ2-7, with D perhaps matching TRBD1 (6 bases). Germline values: CDR1 MDHEN, CDR2 SYDVKM. This CDR3 is built from 19 residues. Trimming took off 3 bases at V and 6 bases at J, with 30 bases between the two ends. Here the CDR3 reads CASSFPTLNRRTALGEQYF. DNA of the CDR3: TGTGCCAGCAGTTTCCCCACGTTGAACCGTCGGACAGCCTTAGGCGAGCAGTACTTC.

This clonotype appeared many times. The chain carries TRBV4-3 and TRBJ1-1, with D uncertain. V was pared by 0 bases and J by 3 bases, with 11 bases between. This CDR3 spans 15 amino acids. CDR1 LGHNA and CDR2 YSLEER come from the germline V gene. CDR3 loop: CASSQDRRGYTEAFF. The CDR3 coding sequence is TGCGCCAGCAGCCAAGATCGGCGGGGTTACACTGAAGCTTTCTTT.

This clonotype was observed a few times. The genes are TRBV6-5 and TRBJ2-5, with 10 bases identical to TRBD2. The CDR3 is 15 amino acids. In germline, CDR1 is MNHEY, CDR2 SVGAGI. V shed 8 bases, J shed 5 bases, and the junction held 11 bases outside the gene matches. In nucleotides, the CDR3 is TGTGCCAGCGGTAATCTAGCGGGGGCCGGGGAGACCCAGTACTTC. It specifies CASGNLAGAGETQYF.

This chain joins TRBV9 and TRBJ2-2; D remains unclear. The germline CDR1 and CDR2 sequences are SGDLS and YYNGEE. V gave up 0 bases and J gave up 6 bases, with 9 bases separating them. CDR3 length: 14 amino acids. This chain's CDR3 is CASSVEGIAGELFF. Written as DNA, the CDR3 is TGTGCCAGCAGCGTAGAAGGGATTGCCGGGGAGCTGTTTTTT.

This clonotype was counted ten times or more. This chain connects TRBV4-3 to TRBJ2-7; D gene ambiguous. The CDR3 runs 15 residues. Germline V gene sequence: CDR1 LGHNA, CDR2 YSLEER. Trimming took 0 bases from V and 2 from J, leaving 11 bases between them. In nucleotides, the CDR3 is TGCGCCAGCAGCCAAGAAGTTAGCAGCCCCTACGAGCAGTACGTC. Its translation is CASSQEVSSPYEQYV.

The chain combines TRBV4-2 with TRBJ2-3, with D possibly TRBD2 on 6 matching bases. Per the germline V gene, CDR1 is LGHNA and CDR2 is YNFKEQ. V was cut by 0 bases and J by 6 bases, with 10 bases left in between. This CDR3 is 14 amino acids long. The CDR3 bases are TGTGCCAGCAGCCAAGATTCTAGCGACGATACGCAGTATTTT. Translation gives CASSQDSSDDTQYF.